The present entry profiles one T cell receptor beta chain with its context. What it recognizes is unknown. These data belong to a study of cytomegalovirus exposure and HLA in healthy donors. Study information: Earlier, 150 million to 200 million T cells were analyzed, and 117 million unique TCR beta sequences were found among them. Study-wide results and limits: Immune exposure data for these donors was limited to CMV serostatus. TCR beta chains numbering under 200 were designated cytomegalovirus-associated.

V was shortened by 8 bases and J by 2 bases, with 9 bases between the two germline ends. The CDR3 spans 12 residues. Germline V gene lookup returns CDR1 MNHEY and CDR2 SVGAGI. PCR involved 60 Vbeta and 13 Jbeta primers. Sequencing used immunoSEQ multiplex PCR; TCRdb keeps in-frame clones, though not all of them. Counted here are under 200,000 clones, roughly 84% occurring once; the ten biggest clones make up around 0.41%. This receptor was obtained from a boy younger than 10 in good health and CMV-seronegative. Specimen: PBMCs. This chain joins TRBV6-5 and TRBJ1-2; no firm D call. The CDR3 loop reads CASRGENYGYTF. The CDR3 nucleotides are TGTGCCAGCCGTGGGGAGAACTATGGCTACACCTTC.